Shown below are 27 T cell receptor beta chains from a single sample sequenced in a study of OX40 agonist ivuxolimab in advanced cancers. The method was immunoSEQ multiplex PCR; TCRdb's version includes in-frame clones alone and lacks a portion of them. The sample holds 77,000 or so clones; more than 90% are singletons and the top ten take roughly a tenth. This specimen consisted of CD4+ or CD8+ T cells sorted from blood, obtained in a trial of the OX40 agonist ivuxolimab. The receptors were gathered from an adult with an advanced solid tumor such as melanoma, head and neck, liver or kidney cancer.

The chain employs TRBV27 and TRBJ1-2; TRBD1 aligns across 9 bases. The CDR3 is 14 residues long. The V and J ends lost 2 bases and 2 bases, in that order; junction bases with no gene match: 0. Germline V gene data show CDR1 as MNHEY and CDR2 as SMNVEV (reference sequence). CDR3 loop: CASSLTGGNYGYTF. CDR3 coding DNA: TGTGCCAGCAGTTTAACAGGGGGCAACTATGGCTACACCTTC.

This rearrangement joins TRBV4-3 to TRBJ2-7; 8 bases map to TRBD1. V was pared by 1 base and J by 0 bases, with 5 bases of the junction left unmatched. Germline V lookup: CDR1 LGHNA, CDR2 YSLEER. The CDR3 runs 16 residues. The chain's CDR3 is CASSQGTGLSSYEQYF. CDR3 bases: TGCGCCAGCAGCCAAGGGACAGGGCTCAGCTCCTACGAGCAGTACTTC.

The rearrangement uses TRBV4-1 and TRBJ1-1; weak D call: TRBD1 (5 bases). Germline CDR1 reads MGHRA; CDR2 reads YSYEKL. V was clipped by 0 bases and J by 5 bases, with 10 bases between them. There are 14 residues in the CDR3. The CDR3 nucleotides are TGCGCCAGCAGCCAAGAAGGGGCTCGGACTGAAGCTTTCTTT. Residues: CASSQEGARTEAFF.

The chain carries TRBV6-6 and TRBJ1-4; TRBD1 might be the D (5 bases). This CDR3 comprises 12 residues. The germline gives CDR1 MNHNY, CDR2 SVGAGI (reference sequence). V dropped 6 bases and J dropped 11 bases, with 13 bases sitting between them. The CDR3 region is CASSPLGGKLFF. The DNA of the CDR3 is TGTGCCAGCAGCCCTTTGGGGGGGAAACTGTTTTTT.

The rearrangement uses TRBV5-6 and TRBJ1-5; D gene unclear. Germline assignment: CDR1 SGHDT and CDR2 YYEEEE. The CDR3 totals 14 residues. Trimming removed 0 bases at V and 6 bases at J, with 10 bases between. The DNA of the CDR3 is TGTGCCAGCAGCTTGGGGGGAGGAGGTCAGCCCCAGCATTTT. Protein: CASSLGGGGQPQHF.

CDR3 sequence reads: CASSQDRWSLPPAYGYTF. CDR3 sequence (DNA): TGCGCCAGCAGCCAAGATCGGTGGAGCCTTCCGCCCGCCTATGGCTACACCTTC. The chain links TRBV4-3 to TRBJ1-2; D ambiguous. The ends were cut back, 0 bases at V and 4 bases at J, with 21 bases in the middle. This CDR3 is 18 amino acids long. CDR1 and CDR2 (germline): LGHNA, YSLEER.

The chain couples TRBV25-1 to TRBJ2-7; the D is unclear. The CDR3 contains 13 residues. The germline V and J ends were trimmed by 4 bases and 2 bases, with 9 bases remaining between them. Germline V gives CDR1 MGHDK, CDR2 SYGVNS. In nucleotides, the CDR3 is TGTGCCAGCAGTGTTGGCGTAACCTACGAGCAGTACTTC. Translation: CASSVGVTYEQYF.

This sequence joins TRBV19 and TRBJ2-1; either TRBD1 or TRBD2 may fit D (6 bases each). This CDR3 is built from 15 residues. V was cut by 10 bases and J by 1 base, with 17 bases left in between. The germline gives CDR1 LNHDA, CDR2 SQIVND (reference sequence). Here the CDR3 reads CAIARPGASYNEQFF. The CDR3 nucleotides read TGTGCCATAGCAAGGCCGGGGGCATCCTACAATGAGCAGTTCTTC.

The chain combines TRBV27 with TRBJ1-6; a weak D match, TRBD1 (6 bases). In germline, CDR1 is MNHEY, CDR2 SMNVEV (reference sequence). The CDR3 consists of 16 residues. With 6 bases removed from V and 4 bases from J, the gap between germline ends came to 16 bases. The CDR3 DNA is TGTGCCAGCAGGTCTCAGGGGTCGGATTATAATTCACCCCTCCACTTT. Translation: CASRSQGSDYNSPLHF.

V is TRBV4-1 and J is TRBJ2-7; 11 bases are shared with TRBD2. The CDR3 is 16 amino acids. Unmatched junction bases numbered 4, after V lost 1 base and J lost 2 bases. Germline loops: CDR1 MGHRA, CDR2 YSYEKL. The chain's CDR3 is CASSQVAGGPTYEQYF. The CDR3 DNA follows: TGCGCCAGCAGCCAAGTAGCGGGGGGGCCCACCTACGAGCAGTACTTC.

The V call is TRBV15, the J call TRBJ2-7; 8 bases are a match to TRBD1. Per germline, CDR1 LNHNV and CDR2 YYDKDF (reference sequence). V was pared by 5 bases and J by 5 bases, with 8 bases of the junction left unmatched. The CDR3 runs 14 residues. The CDR3 protein is CATSVPTGDDEQYF. CDR3 DNA sequence: TGTGCCACCAGCGTACCGACAGGGGATGACGAGCAGTACTTC.

The J gene is TRBJ1-2, the V gene TRBV7-6; possibly TRBD1 for D (6 bases). Per germline, CDR1 SGHVS and CDR2 FNYEAQ. Trimming shortened V by 2 bases and J by 3 bases, and 13 bases separated the two germline ends. The CDR3 spans 15 residues. The CDR3 nucleotides read TGTGCCAGCAGCTTAAACGGGGGCGCAGACTATGGCTACACCTTC. This sequence encodes CASSLNGGADYGYTF.

This clone was recorded only once. This rearrangement joins TRBV2 to TRBJ2-7; D is ambiguous. The CDR3 loop spans 15 amino acids. Trimming cost V 3 bases and J 2 bases, with 14 bases left between them. Looked up from germline, CDR1 is SNHLY and CDR2 is FYNNEI. The CDR3 here is CASSDPAGKAYEQYF. The CDR3 DNA follows: TGTGCCAGCAGTGACCCAGCTGGGAAGGCCTACGAGCAGTACTTC.

V is TRBV5-6 and J is TRBJ1-1, with D possibly being TRBD1 (5 bases). Per germline, CDR1 SGHDT and CDR2 YYEEEE. The CDR3 is made up of 16 amino acids. V lost 0 bases to trimming and J lost 2 bases, with 14 bases between them. CDR3 bases: TGTGCCAGCAGCTTGGCCCTGGCAGGGAGAAACACTGAAGCTTTCTTT. This translates into CASSLALAGRNTEAFF.

The chain employs TRBV4-1 and TRBJ2-3, with TRBD2 as a possible D gene (5 bases). CDR3 size: 15 residues. The V gene's germline CDR1 is MGHRA and CDR2 YSYEKL. V lost 1 base and J lost 3, with 11 bases in between. The chain's CDR3 is CASSQVLLATDTQYF. The CDR3, as DNA: TGCGCCAGCAGCCAAGTGCTTTTAGCGACAGATACGCAGTATTTT.

The J gene is TRBJ1-4, the V gene TRBV7-8; D possibly corresponds to TRBD1 (6 bases). Germline assignment: CDR1 SGHVS and CDR2 FQNEAQ. The length of the CDR3 is 15 residues. Trimming cost V 3 bases and J 4 bases, with 12 bases left between them. The CDR3 nucleotides read TGTGCCAGCAGCTTGGAGGACAGCCTTAATGAAAAACTGTTTTTT. Amino acid sequence: CASSLEDSLNEKLFF.

V and J are TRBV7-9 and TRBJ2-5, with D possibly TRBD2 on 5 matching bases. V lost 5 bases and J 1 base, leaving 14 bases between the germline ends. CDR1 is SEHNR, CDR2 FQNEAQ, per germline (reference sequence). CDR3 length equals 15 residues. In nucleotides, the CDR3 is TGTGCCAGCAGCCCAAAAGCGGTGCTCCAAGAGACCCAGTACTTC. It encodes CASSPKAVLQETQYF.

The V call is TRBV4-2, the J call TRBJ2-7; D remains unclear. V was shortened by 1 base and J by 0 bases, with 7 bases between the two germline ends. The CDR3 covers 14 residues. Per the germline V gene, CDR1 is LGHNA and CDR2 is YNFKEQ. The CDR3 loop is CASSQVTSSYEQYF. CDR3 coding DNA: TGTGCCAGCAGCCAAGTGACGTCCTCCTACGAGCAGTACTTC.

For the CDR3, the DNA is TGTGCCAGCAGCGCAGGGGAGGGGGGACCCACCTACGAGCAGTACTTC. This codes for CASSAGEGGPTYEQYF. The J gene is TRBJ2-7, the V gene TRBV13; maybe TRBD2 (7 bases). Germline values: CDR1 PRHDT, CDR2 FYEKMQ (reference sequence). Trimming cost V 5 bases and J 2 bases, with 19 bases left between them. The CDR3 runs to 16 residues.

The V gene is TRBV2, the J gene TRBJ2-7; D might be TRBD2 (5 bases). The germline V gene has CDR1 SNHLY and CDR2 FYNNEI. The V and J ends lost 7 bases and 5 bases respectively, with 12 bases between them. The CDR3 extends over 12 amino acids. The CDR3 DNA sequence: TGTGCCAGCACCGCATTGGGAGACGAGCAGTACTTC. Protein sequence: CASTALGDEQYF.

The V and J genes are TRBV11-2 and TRBJ1-1, with D unclear. V lost 1 base, J lost 6 bases, and 15 bases lay in between. The CDR3 runs 15 residues. CDR1 is SGHAT, CDR2 FQNNGV, per germline. Here the CDR3 DNA reads TGTGCCAGCAGCTTAGGTGCACCCCAGGCTGCTGAAGCTTTCTTT. It is translated as CASSLGAPQAAEAFF.

The chain employs TRBV11-2 and TRBJ2-3, with D unclear. The CDR3 has 12 residues. Germline V gives CDR1 SGHAT, CDR2 FQNNGV. Trimming took 5 bases from V and 2 from J, leaving 5 bases between them. The DNA of the CDR3 is TGTGCCAGCAGCCCCATCACAGATACGCAGTATTTT. It is translated as CASSPITDTQYF.

This chain joins TRBV7-8 and TRBJ1-3; weak D call: TRBD1 (5 bases). The germline V and J ends were trimmed by 0 bases and 0 bases, with 12 bases remaining between them. This CDR3 has 17 amino acids. CDR1 and CDR2 (germline): SGHVS, FQNEAQ. The CDR3 spells CASSLAPGLLSGNTIYF. The CDR3 DNA reads TGTGCCAGCAGCTTAGCGCCAGGGCTACTCTCTGGAAACACCATATATTTT.

The J gene is TRBJ2-2, the V gene TRBV6-4; 9 nucleotides align to TRBD2. There are 17 residues in the CDR3. J was trimmed by 3 bases and V by 2 bases; bases with no gene match: 7. CDR1 and CDR2 (germline): MRHNA, SNTAGT. The CDR3 region is CASSDLGERGDTGELFF. In DNA, the CDR3 is TGTGCCAGCAGTGACCTCGGGGAGCGGGGGGACACCGGGGAGCTGTTTTTT.

The chain uses TRBV7-9 and TRBJ2-1; D call uncertain. The CDR3 runs to 12 residues. Germline loops: CDR1 SEHNR, CDR2 FQNEAQ (reference sequence). The V and J ends lost 5 bases and 7 bases respectively, with 9 bases between them. The CDR3 nucleotides are TGTGCCAGCAGCATTGATCGGAATGAGCAGTTCTTC. Its translation: CASSIDRNEQFF.

The V call is TRBV5-6, the J call TRBJ2-1; tentatively, D is TRBD2 (6 bases). Per germline, CDR1 SGHDT and CDR2 YYEEEE. Trimming pared 2 bases from V and 0 bases from J, leaving 12 bases between. The CDR3 is 16 amino acids. CDR3 sequence reads: CASSFGGASSYNEQFF. The CDR3, as DNA: TGTGCCAGCAGCTTCGGAGGGGCGAGCTCCTACAATGAGCAGTTCTTC.

The chain employs TRBV15 and TRBJ1-2, with TRBD1 identical over 7 bases. The trim removed 4 bases at V and 8 bases at J, leaving 10 bases unmatched. The CDR3 spans 14 residues. CDR1 and CDR2 from the germline V gene are LNHNV and YYDKDF (reference sequence). CDR3 DNA: TGTGCCACCAGCACTGATGCAGGGGGACGGGGCTACACCTTC. It encodes CATSTDAGGRGYTF. The entire variable domain, with the rest obtained from reference TRBV15 and TRBJ1-2, is as follows: DAMVIQNPRYQVTQFGKPVTLSCSQTLNHNVMYWYQQKSSQAPKLLFHYYDKDFNNEADTPDNFQSRRPNTSFCFLDIRSPGLGDTAMYLCATSTDAGGRGYTFGSGTRLTVV.